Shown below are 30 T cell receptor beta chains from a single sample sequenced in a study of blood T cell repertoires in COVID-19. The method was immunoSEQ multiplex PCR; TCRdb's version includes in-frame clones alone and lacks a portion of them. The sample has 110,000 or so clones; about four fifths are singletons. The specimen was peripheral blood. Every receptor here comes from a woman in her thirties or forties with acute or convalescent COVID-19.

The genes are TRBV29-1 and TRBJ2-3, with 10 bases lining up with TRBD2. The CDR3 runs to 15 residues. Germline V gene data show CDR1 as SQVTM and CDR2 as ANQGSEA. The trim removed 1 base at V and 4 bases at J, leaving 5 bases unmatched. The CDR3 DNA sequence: TGCAGCGTTGAAGCGGCTAGCGGGGGAGCAGATACGCAGTATTTT. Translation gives CSVEAASGGADTQYF.

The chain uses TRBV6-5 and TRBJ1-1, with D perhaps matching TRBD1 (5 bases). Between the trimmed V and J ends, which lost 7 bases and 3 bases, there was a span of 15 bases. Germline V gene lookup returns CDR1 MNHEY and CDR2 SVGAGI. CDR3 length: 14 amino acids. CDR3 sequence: CASTKGAGDTEAFF. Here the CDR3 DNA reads TGTGCCAGCACTAAAGGGGCTGGGGACACTGAAGCTTTCTTT.

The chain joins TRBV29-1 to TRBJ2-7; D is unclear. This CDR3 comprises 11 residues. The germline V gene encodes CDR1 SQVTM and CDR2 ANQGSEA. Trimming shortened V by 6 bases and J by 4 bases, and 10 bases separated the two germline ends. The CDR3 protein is CSVASGYEQYF. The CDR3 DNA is TGCAGCGTCGCGTCCGGTTACGAGCAGTACTTC.

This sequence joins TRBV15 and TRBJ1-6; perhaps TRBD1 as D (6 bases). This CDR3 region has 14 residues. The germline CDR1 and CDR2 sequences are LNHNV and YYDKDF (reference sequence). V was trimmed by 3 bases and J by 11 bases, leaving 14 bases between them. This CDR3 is CATSRTYEGAPLHF. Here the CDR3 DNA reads TGTGCCACCAGCAGGACTTACGAGGGGGCACCCCTCCACTTT.

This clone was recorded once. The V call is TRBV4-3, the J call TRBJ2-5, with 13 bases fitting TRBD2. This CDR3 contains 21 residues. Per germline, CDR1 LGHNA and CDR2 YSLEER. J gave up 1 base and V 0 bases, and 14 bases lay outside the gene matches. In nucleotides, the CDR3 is TGCGCCAGCAGCCAAGATCCCCCCGGGACTAGCGGGATAGTGGGCCAAGAGACCCAGTACTTC. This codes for CASSQDPPGTSGIVGQETQYF.

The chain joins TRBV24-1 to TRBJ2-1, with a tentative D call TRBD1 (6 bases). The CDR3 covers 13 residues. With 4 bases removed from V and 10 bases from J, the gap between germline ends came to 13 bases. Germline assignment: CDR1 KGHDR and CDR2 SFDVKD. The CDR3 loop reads CATSDLQGSEQFF. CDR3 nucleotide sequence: TGTGCCACCAGTGACCTACAGGGCTCAGAGCAGTTCTTC.

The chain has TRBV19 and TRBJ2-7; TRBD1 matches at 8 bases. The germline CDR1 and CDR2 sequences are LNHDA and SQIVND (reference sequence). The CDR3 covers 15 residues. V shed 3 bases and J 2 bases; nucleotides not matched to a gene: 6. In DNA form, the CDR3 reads TGTGCCAGTAGTATTTCGACGACAGGGGCCTACGAGCAGTACTTC. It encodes CASSISTTGAYEQYF.

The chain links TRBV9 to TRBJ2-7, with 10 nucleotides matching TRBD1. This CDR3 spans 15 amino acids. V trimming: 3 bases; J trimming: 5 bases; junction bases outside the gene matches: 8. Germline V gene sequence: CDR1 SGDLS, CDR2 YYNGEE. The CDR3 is CASSATGTGEHEQYF. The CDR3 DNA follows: TGTGCCAGCAGCGCGACCGGGACAGGGGAACACGAGCAGTACTTC.

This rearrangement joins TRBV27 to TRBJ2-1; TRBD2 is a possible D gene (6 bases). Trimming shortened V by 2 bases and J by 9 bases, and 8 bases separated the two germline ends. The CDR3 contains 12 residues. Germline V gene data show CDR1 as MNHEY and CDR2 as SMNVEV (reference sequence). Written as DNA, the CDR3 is TGTGCCAGCAGTTTAAGGCGGGGTGAGCAGTTCTTC. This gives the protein CASSLRRGEQFF.

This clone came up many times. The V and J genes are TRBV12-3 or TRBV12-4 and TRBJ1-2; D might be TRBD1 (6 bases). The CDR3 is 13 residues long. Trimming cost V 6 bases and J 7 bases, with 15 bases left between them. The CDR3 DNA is TGTGCCAGCAGATCTGACAGGATCGGTGGCTACACCTTC. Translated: CASRSDRIGGYTF.

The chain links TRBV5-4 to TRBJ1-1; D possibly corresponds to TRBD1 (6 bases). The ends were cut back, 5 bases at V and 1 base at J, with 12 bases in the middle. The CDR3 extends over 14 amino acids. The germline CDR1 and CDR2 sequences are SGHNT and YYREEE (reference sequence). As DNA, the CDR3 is TGTGCCAGCAGGAGACAGGACCGGAACACTGAAGCTTTCTTT. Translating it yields CASRRQDRNTEAFF.

Here the CDR3 reads CASSPRTSSYNEQFF. DNA for the CDR3: TGTGCCAGCAGCCCGAGGACTAGCTCCTACAATGAGCAGTTCTTC. V and J are TRBV4-2 and TRBJ2-1; 7 bases agree with TRBD2. Trimming cost V 4 bases and J 0 bases; bases outside gene matches: 3. This CDR3 comprises 15 residues. Per the germline V gene, CDR1 is LGHNA and CDR2 is YNFKEQ.

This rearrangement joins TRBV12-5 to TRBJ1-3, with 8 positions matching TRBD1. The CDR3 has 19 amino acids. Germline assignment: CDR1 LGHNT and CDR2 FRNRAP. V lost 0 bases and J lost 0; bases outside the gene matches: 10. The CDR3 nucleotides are TGTGCTAGTGGTTTGGTACTAGAACAGGGGGTACTCTCTGGAAACACCATATATTTT. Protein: CASGLVLEQGVLSGNTIYF.

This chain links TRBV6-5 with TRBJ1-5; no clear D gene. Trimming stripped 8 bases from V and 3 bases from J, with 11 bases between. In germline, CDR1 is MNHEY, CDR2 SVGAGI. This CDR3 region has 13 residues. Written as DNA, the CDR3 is TGTGCCAGCGGCACAGCCCACAATCAGCCCCAGCATTTT. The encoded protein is CASGTAHNQPQHF.

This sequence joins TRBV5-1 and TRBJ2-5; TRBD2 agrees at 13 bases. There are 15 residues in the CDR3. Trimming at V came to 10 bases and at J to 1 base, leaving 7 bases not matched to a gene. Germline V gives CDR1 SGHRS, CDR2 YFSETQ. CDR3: CASSGLAGSQETQYF. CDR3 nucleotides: TGCGCCTCCTCGGGACTAGCGGGGAGCCAAGAGACCCAGTACTTC. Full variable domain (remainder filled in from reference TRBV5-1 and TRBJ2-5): KAGVTQTPRYLIKTRGQQVTLSCSPISGHRSVSWYQQTPGQGLQFLFEYFSETQRNKGNFPGRFSGRQFSNSRSEMNVSTLELGDSALYLCASSGLAGSQETQYFGPGTRLLVL.

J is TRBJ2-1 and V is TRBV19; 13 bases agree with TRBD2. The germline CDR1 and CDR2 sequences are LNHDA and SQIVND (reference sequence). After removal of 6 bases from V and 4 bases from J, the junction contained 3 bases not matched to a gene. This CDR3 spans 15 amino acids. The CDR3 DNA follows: TGTGCCAGTAGAACTAGCGGGGGGGGTTACAATGAGCAGTTCTTC. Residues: CASRTSGGGYNEQFF.

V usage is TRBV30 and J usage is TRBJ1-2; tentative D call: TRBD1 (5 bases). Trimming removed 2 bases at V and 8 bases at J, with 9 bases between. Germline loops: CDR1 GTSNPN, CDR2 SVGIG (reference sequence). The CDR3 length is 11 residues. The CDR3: CAWSQQGGYTF. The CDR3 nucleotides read TGTGCCTGGAGTCAGCAGGGAGGCTACACCTTC.

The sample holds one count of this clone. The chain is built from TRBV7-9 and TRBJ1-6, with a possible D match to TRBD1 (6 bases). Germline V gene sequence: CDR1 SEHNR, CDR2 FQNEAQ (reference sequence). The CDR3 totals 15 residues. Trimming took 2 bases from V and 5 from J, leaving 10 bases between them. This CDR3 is CASSLTGSDNSPLHF. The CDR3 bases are TGTGCCAGCAGCTTAACAGGGTCGGATAATTCACCCCTCCACTTT.

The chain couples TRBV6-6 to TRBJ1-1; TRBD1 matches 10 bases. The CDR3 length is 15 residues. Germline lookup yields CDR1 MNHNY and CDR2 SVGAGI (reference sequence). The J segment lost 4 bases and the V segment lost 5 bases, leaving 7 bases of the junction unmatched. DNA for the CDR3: TGTGCCAGCAGTACTCGACAGGGGGCGGCCACTGAAGCTTTCTTT. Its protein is CASSTRQGAATEAFF.

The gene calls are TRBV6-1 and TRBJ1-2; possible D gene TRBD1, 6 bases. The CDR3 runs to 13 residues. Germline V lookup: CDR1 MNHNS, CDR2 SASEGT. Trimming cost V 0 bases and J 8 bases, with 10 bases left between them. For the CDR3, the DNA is TGTGCCAGCAGTGAAGCGGGGGGGCCGGGCTACACCTTC. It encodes CASSEAGGPGYTF.

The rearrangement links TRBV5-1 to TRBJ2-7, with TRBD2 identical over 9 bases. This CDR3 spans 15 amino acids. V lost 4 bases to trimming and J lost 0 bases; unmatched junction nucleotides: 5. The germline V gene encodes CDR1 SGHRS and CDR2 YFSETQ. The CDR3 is CASSDSGGGSYEQYF. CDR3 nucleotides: TGCGCCAGCAGCGATAGCGGGGGTGGCTCCTACGAGCAGTACTTC.

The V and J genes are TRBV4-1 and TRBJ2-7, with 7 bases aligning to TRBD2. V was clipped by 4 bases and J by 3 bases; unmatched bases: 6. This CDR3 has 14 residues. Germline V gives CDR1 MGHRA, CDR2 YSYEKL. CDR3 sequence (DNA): TGCGCCAGCAGCCGCAGCGGGGCGGACTACGAGCAGTACTTC. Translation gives CASSRSGADYEQYF.

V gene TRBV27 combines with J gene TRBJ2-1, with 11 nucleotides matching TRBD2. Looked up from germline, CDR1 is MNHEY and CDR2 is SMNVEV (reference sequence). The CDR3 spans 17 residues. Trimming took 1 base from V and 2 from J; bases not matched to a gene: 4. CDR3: CASSLFSGGAAYNEQFF. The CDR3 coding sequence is TGTGCCAGCAGTTTATTTAGCGGGGGGGCCGCCTACAATGAGCAGTTCTTC.

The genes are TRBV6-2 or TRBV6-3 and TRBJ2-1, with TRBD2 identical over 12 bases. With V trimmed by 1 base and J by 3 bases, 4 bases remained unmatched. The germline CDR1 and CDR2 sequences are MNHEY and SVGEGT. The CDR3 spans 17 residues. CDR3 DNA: TGTGCCAGCAGTTACTACGGACTAGCGGGGAACTACAATGAGCAGTTCTTC. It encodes CASSYYGLAGNYNEQFF.

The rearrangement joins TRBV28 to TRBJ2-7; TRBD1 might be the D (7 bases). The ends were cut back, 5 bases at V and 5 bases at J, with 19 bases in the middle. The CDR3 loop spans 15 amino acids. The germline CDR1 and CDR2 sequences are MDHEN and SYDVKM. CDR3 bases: TGTGCCAGCAGTCAACTGGCCCCCAGGGGGGACGAGCAGTACTTC. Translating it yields CASSQLAPRGDEQYF.

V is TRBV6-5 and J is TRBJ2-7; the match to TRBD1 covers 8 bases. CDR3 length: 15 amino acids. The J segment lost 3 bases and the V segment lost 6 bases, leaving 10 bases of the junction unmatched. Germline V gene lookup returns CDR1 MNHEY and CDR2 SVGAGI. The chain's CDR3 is CASSARVGTGYEQYF. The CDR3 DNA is TGTGCCAGCAGCGCGCGGGTAGGGACAGGCTACGAGCAGTACTTC.

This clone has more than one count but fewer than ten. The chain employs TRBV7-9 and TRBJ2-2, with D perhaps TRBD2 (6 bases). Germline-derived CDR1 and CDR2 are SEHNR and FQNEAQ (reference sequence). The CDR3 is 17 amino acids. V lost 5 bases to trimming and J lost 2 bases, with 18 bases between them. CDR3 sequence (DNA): TGTGCCAGCAGCCGAACAACATCGGGACTTAACACCGGGGAGCTGTTTTTT. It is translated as CASSRTTSGLNTGELFF.

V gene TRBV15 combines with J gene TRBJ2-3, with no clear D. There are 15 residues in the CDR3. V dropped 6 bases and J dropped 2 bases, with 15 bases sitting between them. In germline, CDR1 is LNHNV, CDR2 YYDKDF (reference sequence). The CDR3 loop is CATRQVLNPTDTQYF. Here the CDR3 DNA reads TGTGCCACCAGGCAGGTGCTCAACCCCACAGATACGCAGTATTTT.

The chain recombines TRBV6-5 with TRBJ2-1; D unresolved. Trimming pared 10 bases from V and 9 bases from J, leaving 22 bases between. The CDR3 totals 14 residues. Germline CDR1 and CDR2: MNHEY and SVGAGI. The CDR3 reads CAIDQRPTPVEQFF. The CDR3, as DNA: TGTGCCATAGACCAGAGGCCCACCCCGGTTGAGCAGTTCTTC.

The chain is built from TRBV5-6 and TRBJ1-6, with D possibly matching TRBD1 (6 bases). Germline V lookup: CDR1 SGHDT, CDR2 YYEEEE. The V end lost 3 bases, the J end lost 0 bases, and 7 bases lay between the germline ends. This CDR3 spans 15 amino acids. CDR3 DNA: TGTGCCAGCAGCTCACAGGGCTCCTATAATTCACCCCTCCACTTT. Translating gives CASSSQGSYNSPLHF. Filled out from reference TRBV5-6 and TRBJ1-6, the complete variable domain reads DAGVTQSPTHLIKTRGQQVTLRCSPKSGHDTVSWYQQALGQGPQFIFQYYEEEERQRGNFPDRFSGHQFPNYSSELNVNALLLGDSALYLCASSSQGSYNSPLHFGNGTRLTVT.